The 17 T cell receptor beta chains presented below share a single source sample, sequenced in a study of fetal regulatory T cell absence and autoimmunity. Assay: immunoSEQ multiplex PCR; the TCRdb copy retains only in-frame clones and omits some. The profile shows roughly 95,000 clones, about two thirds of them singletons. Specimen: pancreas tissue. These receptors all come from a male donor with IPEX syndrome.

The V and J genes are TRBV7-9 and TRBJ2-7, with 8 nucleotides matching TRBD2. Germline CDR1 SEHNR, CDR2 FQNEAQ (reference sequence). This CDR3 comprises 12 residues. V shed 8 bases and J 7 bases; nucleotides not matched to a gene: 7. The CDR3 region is CASVAGGLEQYF. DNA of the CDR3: TGTGCCAGCGTGGCGGGGGGTTTAGAGCAGTACTTC.

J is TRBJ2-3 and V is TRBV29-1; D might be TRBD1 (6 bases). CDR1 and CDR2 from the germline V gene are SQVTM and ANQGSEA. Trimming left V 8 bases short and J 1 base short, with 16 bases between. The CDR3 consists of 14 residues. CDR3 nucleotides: TGCAGCCATATGATGGGACACGGCACAGATACGCAGTATTTT. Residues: CSHMMGHGTDTQYF.

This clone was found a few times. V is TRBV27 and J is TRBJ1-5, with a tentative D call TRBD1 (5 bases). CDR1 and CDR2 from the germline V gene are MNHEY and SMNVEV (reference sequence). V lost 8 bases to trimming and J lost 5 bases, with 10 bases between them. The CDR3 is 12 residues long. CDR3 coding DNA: TGTGCCAGCGGGGCGATAGATCAGCCCCAGCATTTT. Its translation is CASGAIDQPQHF.

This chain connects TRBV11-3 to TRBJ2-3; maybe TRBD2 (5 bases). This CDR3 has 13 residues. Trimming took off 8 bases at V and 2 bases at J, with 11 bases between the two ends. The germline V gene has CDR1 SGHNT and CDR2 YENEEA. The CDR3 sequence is CASGYSATDTQYF. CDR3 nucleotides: TGTGCCAGCGGATATAGCGCCACAGATACGCAGTATTTT.

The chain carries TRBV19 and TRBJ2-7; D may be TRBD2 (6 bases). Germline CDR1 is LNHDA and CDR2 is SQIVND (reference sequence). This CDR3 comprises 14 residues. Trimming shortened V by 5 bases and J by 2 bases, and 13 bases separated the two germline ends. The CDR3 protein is CASSSPGSPYEQYF. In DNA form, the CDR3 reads TGTGCCAGTAGTTCCCCCGGGAGTCCCTACGAGCAGTACTTC.

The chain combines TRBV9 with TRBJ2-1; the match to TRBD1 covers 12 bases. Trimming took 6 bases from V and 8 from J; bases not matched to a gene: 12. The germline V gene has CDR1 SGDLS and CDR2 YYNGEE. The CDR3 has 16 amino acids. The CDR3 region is CASNVKPGQGADEQFF. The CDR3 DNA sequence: TGTGCCAGCAACGTTAAACCGGGACAGGGGGCAGATGAGCAGTTCTTC. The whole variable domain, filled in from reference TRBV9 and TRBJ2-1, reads DSGVTQTPKHLITATGQRVTLRCSPRSGDLSVYWYQQSLDQGLQFLIQYYNGEERAKGNILERFSAQQFPDLHSELNLSSLELGDSALYFCASNVKPGQGADEQFFGPGTRLTVL.

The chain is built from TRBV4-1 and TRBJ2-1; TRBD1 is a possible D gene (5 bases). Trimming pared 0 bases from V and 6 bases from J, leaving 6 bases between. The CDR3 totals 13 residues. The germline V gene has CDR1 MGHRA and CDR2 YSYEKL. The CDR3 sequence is CASSQDRANEQFF. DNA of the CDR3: TGCGCCAGCAGCCAAGACAGGGCCAATGAGCAGTTCTTC.

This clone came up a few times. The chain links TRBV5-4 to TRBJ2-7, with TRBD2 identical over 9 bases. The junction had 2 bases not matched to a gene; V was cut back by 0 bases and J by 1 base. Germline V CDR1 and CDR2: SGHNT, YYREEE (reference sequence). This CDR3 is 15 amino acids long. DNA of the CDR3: TGTGCCAGCAGCTTGGGGGGACTAGCATCCTACGAGCAGTACTTC. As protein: CASSLGGLASYEQYF.

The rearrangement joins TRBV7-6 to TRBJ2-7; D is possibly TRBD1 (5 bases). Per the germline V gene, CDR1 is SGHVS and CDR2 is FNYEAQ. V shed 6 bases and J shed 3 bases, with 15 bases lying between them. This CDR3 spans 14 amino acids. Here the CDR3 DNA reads TGTGCCAGCAGTCTAGGGGCCCAGGGCTACGAGCAGTACTTC. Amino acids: CASSLGAQGYEQYF.

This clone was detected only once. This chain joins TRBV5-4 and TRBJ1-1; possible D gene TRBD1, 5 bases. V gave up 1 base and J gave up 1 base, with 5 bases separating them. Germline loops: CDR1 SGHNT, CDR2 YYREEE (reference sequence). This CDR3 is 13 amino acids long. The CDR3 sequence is CASSLTGNTEAFF. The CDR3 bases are TGTGCCAGCAGCTTGACAGGGAACACTGAAGCTTTCTTT.

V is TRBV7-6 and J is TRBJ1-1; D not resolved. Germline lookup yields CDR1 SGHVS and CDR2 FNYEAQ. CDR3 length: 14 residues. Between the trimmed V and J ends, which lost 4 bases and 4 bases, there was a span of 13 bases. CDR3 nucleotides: TGTGCCAGCAGCTACCTTGGGGTGCGCACTGAAGCTTTCTTT. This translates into CASSYLGVRTEAFF.

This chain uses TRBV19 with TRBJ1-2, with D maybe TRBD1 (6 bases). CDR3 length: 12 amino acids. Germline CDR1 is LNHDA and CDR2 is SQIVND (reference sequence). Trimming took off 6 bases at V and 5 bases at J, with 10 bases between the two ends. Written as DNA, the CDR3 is TGTGCCAGTAGCGCTGGGACATATGGCTACACCTTC. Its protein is CASSAGTYGYTF.

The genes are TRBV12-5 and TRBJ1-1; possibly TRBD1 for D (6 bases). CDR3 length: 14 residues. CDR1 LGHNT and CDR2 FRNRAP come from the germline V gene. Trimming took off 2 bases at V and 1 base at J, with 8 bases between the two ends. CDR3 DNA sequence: TGTGCTAGTGGTTTGACAGGGCCGAACACTGAAGCTTTCTTT. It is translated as CASGLTGPNTEAFF. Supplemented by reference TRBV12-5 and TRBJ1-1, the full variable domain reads DARVTQTPRHKVTEMGQEVTMRCQPILGHNTVFWYRQTMMQGLELLAYFRNRAPLDDSGMPKDRFSAEMPDATLATLKIQPSEPRDSAVYFCASGLTGPNTEAFFGQGTRLTVV.

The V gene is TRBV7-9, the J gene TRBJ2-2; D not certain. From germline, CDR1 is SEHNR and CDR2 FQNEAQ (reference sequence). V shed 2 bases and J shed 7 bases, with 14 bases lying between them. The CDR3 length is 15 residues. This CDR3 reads CASSLSRTPGGELFF. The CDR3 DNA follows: TGTGCCAGCAGCTTATCTCGGACCCCTGGCGGGGAGCTGTTTTTT.

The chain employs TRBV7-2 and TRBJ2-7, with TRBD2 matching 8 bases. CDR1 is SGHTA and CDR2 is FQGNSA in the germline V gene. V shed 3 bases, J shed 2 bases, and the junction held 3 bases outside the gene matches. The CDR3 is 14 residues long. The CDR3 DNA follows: TGTGCCAGCAGCTTTTCCGGGGGGGCCTACGAGCAGTACTTC. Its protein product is CASSFSGGAYEQYF.

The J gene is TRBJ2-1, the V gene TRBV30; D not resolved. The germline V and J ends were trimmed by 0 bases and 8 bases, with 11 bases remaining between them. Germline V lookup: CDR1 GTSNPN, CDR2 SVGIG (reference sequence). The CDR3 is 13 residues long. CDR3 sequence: CAWSVLDHDEQFF. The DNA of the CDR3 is TGTGCCTGGAGTGTACTGGACCACGATGAGCAGTTCTTC.

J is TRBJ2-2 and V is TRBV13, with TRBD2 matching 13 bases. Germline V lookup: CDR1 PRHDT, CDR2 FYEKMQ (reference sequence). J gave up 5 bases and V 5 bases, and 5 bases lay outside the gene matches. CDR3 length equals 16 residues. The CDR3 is CASSLRLAGGTGELFF. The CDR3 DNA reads TGTGCCAGCAGCCTTCGACTAGCGGGGGGAACCGGGGAGCTGTTTTTT.